This passage covers 15 T cell receptor beta chains from one sample sequenced in a study of control samples from healthy donors and cancer patients. Only in-frame clones appear in the TCRdb table, and some are missing; sequencing was by immunoSEQ multiplex PCR. The sample includes 100,000 to 120,000 clones, about 83% seen only once; the top ten take over 10%. The sample was blood. The receptors stem from a woman in her forties or fifties in good health.

The chain employs TRBV19 and TRBJ2-3; the D call may be TRBD1 or TRBD2 (5 bases each). This CDR3 contains 17 residues. In germline, CDR1 is LNHDA, CDR2 SQIVND (reference sequence). Trimming removed 4 bases from V and 0 bases from J, with 17 bases in between. The CDR3 reads CASSTRDGQASTDTQYF. The DNA for the CDR3 is TGTGCCAGTAGTACTCGGGACGGCCAGGCTAGCACAGATACGCAGTATTTT.

V is TRBV11-1 and J is TRBJ2-7; 9 bases match TRBD1. This CDR3 contains 15 residues. The V gene's germline CDR1 is SGHAT and CDR2 FQDESV (reference sequence). J gave up 5 bases and V 1 base, and 6 bases lay outside the gene matches. The CDR3 DNA sequence: TGTGCCAGCAGCTTAGGTGGGACAGGGAGGAACGAGCAGTACTTC. Translating gives CASSLGGTGRNEQYF.

Only one count was recorded for this clone. The chain uses TRBV6-2 or TRBV6-3 and TRBJ2-3; 10 bases are a match to TRBD2. The CDR3 runs 15 residues. CDR1 and CDR2 from the germline V gene are MNHEY and SVGEGT. The V gene end was trimmed by 6 bases and the J gene end by 5 bases; junction bases not matched to a gene: 8. This chain's CDR3 is CASSSLAGVRDTQYF. CDR3 DNA sequence: TGTGCCAGCAGCTCCCTAGCGGGGGTGAGAGATACGCAGTATTTT.

The V call is TRBV19, the J call TRBJ1-1; D is possibly TRBD1 (6 bases). Germline V CDR1 and CDR2: LNHDA, SQIVND (reference sequence). The CDR3 is 16 residues long. Trimming shortened V by 1 base and J by 10 bases, and 22 bases separated the two germline ends. CDR3 residues: CASSIVGGGVTPGAFF. The CDR3 nucleotides read TGTGCCAGTAGTATAGTGGGCGGGGGCGTCACCCCTGGAGCTTTCTTT.

The V gene is TRBV7-2, the J gene TRBJ2-7; 12 bases agree with TRBD2. V shed 1 base and J 2 bases; nucleotides not matched to a gene: 6. CDR1 is SGHTA and CDR2 is FQGNSA in the germline V gene. The CDR3 length is 17 residues. The CDR3 spells CASSLGLAGAETYEQYF. CDR3 nucleotides: TGTGCCAGCAGCTTAGGACTAGCGGGGGCCGAGACCTACGAGCAGTACTTC.

The chain has TRBV29-1 and TRBJ1-5; TRBD1 matches at 8 bases. CDR1 and CDR2 from the germline V gene are SQVTM and ANQGSEA. This CDR3 comprises 14 residues. The V gene end was trimmed by 5 bases and the J gene end by 7 bases; junction bases not matched to a gene: 10. In nucleotides, the CDR3 is TGCAGCGTTACTACCTCAGGGGGCAGGCAGCCCCAGCATTTT. Translation: CSVTTSGGRQPQHF.

This chain connects TRBV6-5 to TRBJ2-7; D is perhaps TRBD1 (6 bases). Germline V gives CDR1 MNHEY, CDR2 SVGAGI. The CDR3 spans 15 residues. The V end lost 7 bases, the J end lost 0 bases, and 16 bases lay between the germline ends. CDR3 in amino acids: CASTPEGDGSYEQYF. In DNA, the CDR3 is TGTGCCAGCACACCCGAGGGGGACGGCTCCTACGAGCAGTACTTC.

V gene TRBV5-5 combines with J gene TRBJ1-2; 7 bases align to TRBD1. Germline CDR1 SGHKS, CDR2 YYEKEE (reference sequence). With 5 bases clipped from V and 10 bases from J, the junction kept 11 bases outside the gene matches. This CDR3 is 13 amino acids long. Here the CDR3 DNA reads TGTGCCAGCAGATTAGACAGGGTAATAAACTACACCTTC. It codes for CASRLDRVINYTF.

The chain joins TRBV4-3 to TRBJ1-4; D possibly corresponds to TRBD1 (5 bases). V shed 4 bases and J shed 3 bases, with 15 bases lying between them. Germline CDR1 is LGHNA and CDR2 is YSLEER. The CDR3 runs to 16 residues. CDR3 DNA sequence: TGCGCCAGCAGCCTTATAATGAGCAGGGCTAATGAAAAACTGTTTTTT. Translated, it gives CASSLIMSRANEKLFF.

This clone was picked up one time. The V call is TRBV18, the J call TRBJ1-4; D not resolved. Trimming pared 3 bases from V and 13 bases from J, leaving 9 bases between. The CDR3 extends over 11 amino acids. CDR1 KGHSH and CDR2 LQKENI come from the germline V gene. The CDR3 sequence is CASSPGEALFF. CDR3 bases: TGTGCCAGCTCACCTGGGGAGGCACTGTTTTTT.

The rearrangement joins TRBV5-1 to TRBJ2-5, with D perhaps TRBD1 (5 bases). CDR3 length: 13 amino acids. Trimming left V 5 bases short and J 1 base short, with 9 bases between. Per the germline V gene, CDR1 is SGHRS and CDR2 is YFSETQ. The CDR3 loop is CASRVGLQETQYF. The CDR3 DNA reads as TGCGCCAGCAGGGTGGGGCTCCAAGAGACCCAGTACTTC.

The J gene is TRBJ1-1, the V gene TRBV29-1; D call uncertain. The CDR3 runs 12 residues. Trimming shortened V by 4 bases and J by 0 bases, and 6 bases separated the two germline ends. CDR1 and CDR2 from the germline V gene are SQVTM and ANQGSEA. CDR3 region: CSVVEMNTEAFF. CDR3 sequence (DNA): TGCAGCGTTGTAGAGATGAACACTGAAGCTTTCTTT.

The gene calls are TRBV30 and TRBJ2-2; 12 bases line up with TRBD2. Germline lookup yields CDR1 GTSNPN and CDR2 SVGIG (reference sequence). With 5 bases clipped from V and 4 bases from J, the junction kept 2 bases outside the gene matches. The CDR3 runs 14 residues. Here the CDR3 reads CAWGLAGSTGELFF. Written as DNA, the CDR3 is TGTGCCTGGGGACTAGCGGGGAGCACCGGGGAGCTGTTTTTT.

The chain joins TRBV7-8 to TRBJ2-7; possibly TRBD1 for D (5 bases). Per germline, CDR1 SGHVS and CDR2 FQNEAQ. The V gene lost 1 base and the J gene lost 4 bases, with 11 bases spanning the gap. The CDR3 consists of 14 residues. The CDR3 protein is CASSLGQSKYEQYF. In DNA form, the CDR3 reads TGTGCCAGCAGCTTAGGACAGTCTAAATACGAGCAGTACTTC.

J is TRBJ1-1 and V is TRBV28; D is unclear. Germline V lookup: CDR1 MDHEN, CDR2 SYDVKM. Deletions cut 1 base from V and 10 bases from J, with 13 bases between. The CDR3 has 13 residues. DNA of the CDR3: TGTGCCAGCAGTTTATTGACATCGGGTGGAGCTTTCTTT. Protein product: CASSLLTSGGAFF.